Given below is one TCR beta chain in context. This clone was seen only a few times. The antigen it binds to is not known. No clone much larger than this one lies a single base away; base qualities are absent. This record belongs to a study of beta chain features in type 1 diabetes (dated by TCRdb to 2016 to 2019). Notes on the research overall: Patients and healthy donors did not differ in mean age, gender distribution, total cell number or subset yield. A total of roughly 100 million sorted cells were examined across all samples, and a strong correlation was observed between cell number per subset and RNA yield. In the study, TCRB repertoires of sorted circulating CD4+ T cell subsets from recently diagnosed type 1 diabetes patients were compared with those of matched healthy donors. Regulatory and stem cell-like memory subsets were obtained from only 8 patients and about 8 healthy donors, while naive and central memory subsets were obtained from all 28 donors. Points the paper makes about the study in general: Naive, central memory and regulatory TCRB repertoires appeared to be more similar among patients than among healthy donors. Only small numbers of individuals were included in the HLA sub-analyses, which left unresolved whether HLA type had any influence on TCRB rearrangement. Type 1 diabetes patients showed a moderate but significant shortening of TCRB CDR3 length in all four CD4+ subsets. Sequencing cDNA rather than genomic DNA could over-represent highly expressing activated cells, although activation and CD3 levels did not differ between groups. Patients with type 1 diabetes made fewer insertions and deleted more nucleotides at VDJ recombination sites, implying thymic rearrangement abnormalities. Shorter templates might be favored by PCR, yet because patient and control samples were amplified and corrected together, any such skew would affect both groups equally.

The High Capacity cDNA Reverse Transcription Kit was used to reverse transcribe all of the isolated RNA, meaning that expressed TCRB transcripts were what got sequenced. Deep immunoSEQ sequencing was applied to naive, central memory and regulatory T cell samples, giving an average of about 3.57 million total reads per sample. Sorted cells were lysed in RLT buffer and RNA was extracted with DNase-treated RNeasy Micro or Mini kits, depending on cell number. Each cell subset was processed separately to prevent cross-contamination, with patient and healthy donor samples processed together. TCRB sequences were amplified from cDNA with the immunoSEQ multiplex PCR, producing 87-bp fragments spanning the CDR3 region. Sequencing of the amplicons was performed on the Illumina HiSeq platform. Concerning the study's data processing: PCR bias was computationally corrected using synthetic template baselines, reads within Hamming distance 2 were collapsed, and singletons that could not be merged were discarded. Reads were aligned to IMGT to assign V, D and J genes, CDR3 length, and insertions or deletions at six rearrangement sites. Within each subset, clonotype counts were normalized to sorted cell number, after which true diversity and Gini coefficients were computed with the tcR R package. Repertoire sharing was quantified using the overlap coefficient calculated on TCRB nucleotide sequences. Out-of-frame TCRB sequences from naive cells were analyzed to stand in for the pre-selection repertoire. Entries here come from immuneACCESS through TCRdb and include only in-frame sequences with V and J called. Some clones fail to appear in such tables; in the studies checked, an unresolved V gene covers under half of the shortfall, and the cause of the remainder is unknown. Clonal size and the V and J genes are those of that table, whereas D and trimming came from the DNA. The sample yields under 900,000 clones; 17% were counted once. The ten largest clones represent 0.023% of the sample.

CDR1 and CDR2, per the germline V gene, are SQVTM and ANQGSEA. V was cut back by 6 bases and J by 12 bases, leaving a gap of 12 bases between them. The CDR3 spans 11 residues, from the cysteine through the phenylalanine. Left in the record is the CDR3 DNA by itself, 33 bases read in frame from the first base. Each donor gave one peripheral blood draw, averaging roughly 100 mL, which was collected into heparinised tubes. Using a panel that included CD45RO, CCR7, CD25, CD127, CD95 and CD27, naive, central memory, regulatory and stem cell-like memory CD4+ T cells were sorted on a BD FACSAria II. All sorted populations exceeded 95% purity. PBMCs were isolated immediately by Lymphoprep density gradient centrifugation and stained directly without culture. Samples were stained and sorted in pairs, with one healthy donor and one patient per experiment, so that batch effects were minimized.

The chain couples TRBV29-1 to TRBJ2-6; the D gene is not confidently resolved. The sequencing input was naive CD4+ T cells from blood. Interpreted using the paper, the cell subset or site label stands for: true naive CD4+ T cells. This receptor was taken from a woman aged 18-29 years in good health. This receptor has the CDR3 CSVREVGVLTF. The nucleotide sequence reads as follows: TGCAGCGTGCGCGAGGTCGGCGTCCTGACTTTC.